This T cell receptor beta chain was identified during a study of cytomegalovirus exposure and HLA in healthy donors. About the study: It was reported in a later analysis that the 100 to 150 validation repertoires used the same platform as the approximately 650 first-cohort repertoires.

On this clone itself: The antigen is unknown.

Here immunoSEQ multiplex PCR was the method, and the copy in TCRdb shows in-frame clones only, minus some. This table holds approximately 260,000 clones, 80% to 90% found once. Findings and caveats of the study: Rare TCR sequences predominated, though certain public TCRs were found in many donors. Overall, approximately 180 TCR beta chains were annotated as cytomegalovirus-associated. Cytomegalovirus status was reportedly diagnosed by the classifier with high specificity and sensitivity.

CDR1 is MNHEY, CDR2 SVGAGI, per germline. The CDR3 extends over 15 amino acids. Trimming at V came to 1 base and at J to 3 bases, leaving 4 bases not matched to a gene. This clonotype was obtained from a woman between 18 and 29 years old in good health and CMV-seronegative. This rearrangement joins TRBV6-5 to TRBJ2-3, with 7 bases aligning to TRBD2. The sample consisted of PBMCs. Written as DNA, the CDR3 is TGTGCCAGCAGTTACTTGGCGGGGGTTACAGATACGCAGTATTTT. It encodes CASSYLAGVTDTQYF.